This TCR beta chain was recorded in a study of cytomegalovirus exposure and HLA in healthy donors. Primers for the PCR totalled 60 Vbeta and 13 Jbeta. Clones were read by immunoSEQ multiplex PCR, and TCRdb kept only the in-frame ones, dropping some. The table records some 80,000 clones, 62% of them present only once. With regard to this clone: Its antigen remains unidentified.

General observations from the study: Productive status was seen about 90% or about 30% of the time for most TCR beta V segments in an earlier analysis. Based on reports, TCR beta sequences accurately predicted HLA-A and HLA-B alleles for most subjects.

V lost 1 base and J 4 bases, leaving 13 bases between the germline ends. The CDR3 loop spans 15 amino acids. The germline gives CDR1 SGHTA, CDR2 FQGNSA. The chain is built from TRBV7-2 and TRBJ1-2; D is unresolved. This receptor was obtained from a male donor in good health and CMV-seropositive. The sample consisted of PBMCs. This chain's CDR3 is CASSLGGASFYGYTF. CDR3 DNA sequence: TGTGCCAGCAGCTTAGGAGGAGCCTCATTCTATGGCTACACCTTC.